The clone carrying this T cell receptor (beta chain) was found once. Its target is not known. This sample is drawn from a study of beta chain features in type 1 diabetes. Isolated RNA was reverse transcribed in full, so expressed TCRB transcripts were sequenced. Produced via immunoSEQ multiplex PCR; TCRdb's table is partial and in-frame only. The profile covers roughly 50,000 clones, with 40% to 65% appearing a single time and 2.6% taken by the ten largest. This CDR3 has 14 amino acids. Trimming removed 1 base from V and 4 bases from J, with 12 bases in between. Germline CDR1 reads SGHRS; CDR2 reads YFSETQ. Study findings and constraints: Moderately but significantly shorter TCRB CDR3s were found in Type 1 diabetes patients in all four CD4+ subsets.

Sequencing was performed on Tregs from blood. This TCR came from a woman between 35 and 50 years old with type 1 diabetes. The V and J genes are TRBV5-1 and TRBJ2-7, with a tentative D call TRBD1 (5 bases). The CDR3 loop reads CASSLRGLGYEQYF. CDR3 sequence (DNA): TGCGCCAGCAGCTTGAGGGGTCTTGGGTACGAGCAGTACTTC.